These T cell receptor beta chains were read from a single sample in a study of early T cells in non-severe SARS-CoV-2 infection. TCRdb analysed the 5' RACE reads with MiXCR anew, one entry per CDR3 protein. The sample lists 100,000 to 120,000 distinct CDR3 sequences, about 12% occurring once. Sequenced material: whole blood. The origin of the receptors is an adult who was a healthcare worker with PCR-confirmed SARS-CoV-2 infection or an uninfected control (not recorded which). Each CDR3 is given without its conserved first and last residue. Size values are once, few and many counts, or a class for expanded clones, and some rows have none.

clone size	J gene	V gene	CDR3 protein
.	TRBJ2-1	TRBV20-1	SARDISLAGLNEQF
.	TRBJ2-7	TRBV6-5	ASSYSRGREQY
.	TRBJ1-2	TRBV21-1	ASSRPWFGYT
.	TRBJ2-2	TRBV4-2	ASSQDGDITTWGTGELF
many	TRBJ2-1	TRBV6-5	ASSQIQGKQF
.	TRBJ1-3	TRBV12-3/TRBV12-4	ASSSNTGASRNTIY
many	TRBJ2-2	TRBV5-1	ASSSLQSGELF
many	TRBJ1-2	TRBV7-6	ASSPTVDRGGGYT
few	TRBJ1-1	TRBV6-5	ASTGQGAGEAF
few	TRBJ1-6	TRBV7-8	ASSLSAGTSSYNSPLH
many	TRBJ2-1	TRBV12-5	ASGSAGQGLYNEQF
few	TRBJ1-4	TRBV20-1	SARFVNEKLF
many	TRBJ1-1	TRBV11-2	ASSLFQGVKNTEAF
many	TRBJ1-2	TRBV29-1	SVEETPNGYT
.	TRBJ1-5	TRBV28	ASSLNHQPQH
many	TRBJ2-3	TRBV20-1	SATPQGRGADTQY